One sample yielded the 22 T cell receptor beta chains listed below, sequenced in a study of a mutant IDH1 vaccine in newly diagnosed glioma. The time point here: week 35, safety follow-up. Each dose delivered 300 ug of mutant IDH1 20-mer peptide subcutaneously with imiquimod. These receptors have no identified antigens. Libraries were prepared by immunoSEQ multiplex PCR; TCRdb keeps only in-frame clonotypes and omits some of them. The repertoire includes about 47,000 clones, roughly 91% of them detected once, and approximately 5.1% sits in the top ten. This specimen was PBMCs, taken from a glioma patient whose treatment included an IDH1 peptide vaccine. These TCRs come from a woman between 40 and 50 years old with glioma.

The V gene is TRBV10-3, the J gene TRBJ2-1, with 7 bases identical to TRBD2. Germline loops: CDR1 ENHRY, CDR2 SYGVKD. The CDR3 has 15 amino acids. Trimming at V came to 4 bases and at J to 3 bases, leaving 6 bases not matched to a gene. The CDR3 protein is CAISGWTGGYNEQFF. The CDR3 nucleotides read TGTGCCATCAGTGGCTGGACGGGGGGCTACAATGAGCAGTTCTTC.

This chain joins TRBV5-1 and TRBJ1-1; 7 bases fit TRBD1. The V gene's germline CDR1 is SGHRS and CDR2 YFSETQ. J gave up 11 bases and V 4 bases, and 14 bases lay outside the gene matches. The CDR3 spans 14 residues. CDR3 amino acids: CASSGGQIGVGAFF. DNA of the CDR3: TGCGCCAGCAGCGGGGGACAGATCGGGGTTGGCGCTTTCTTT.

V gene TRBV5-1 combines with J gene TRBJ2-2; maybe TRBD2 (6 bases). Germline CDR1 and CDR2: SGHRS and YFSETQ. The CDR3 loop spans 15 amino acids. The V and J ends lost 4 bases and 0 bases respectively, with 10 bases between them. The CDR3 region is CASSLSGANTGELFF. The CDR3 nucleotides read TGCGCCAGCAGCCTTAGCGGCGCGAACACCGGGGAGCTGTTTTTT.

J is TRBJ1-5 and V is TRBV27, with 7 nucleotides matching TRBD1. The CDR3 totals 15 residues. V gave up 6 bases and J gave up 3 bases; unmatched junction bases: 8. Germline values: CDR1 MNHEY, CDR2 SMNVEV (reference sequence). The CDR3 nucleotides are TGTGCCAGCAGATTCACAGGGGCATTCAATCAGCCCCAGCATTTT. It codes for CASRFTGAFNQPQHF.

The rearrangement uses TRBV19 and TRBJ2-1; D may match TRBD1 or TRBD2 (5 bases each). Trimming left V 4 bases short and J 6 bases short, with 25 bases between. This CDR3 comprises 18 residues. The germline V gene encodes CDR1 LNHDA and CDR2 SQIVND (reference sequence). CDR3 sequence: CASSRLPGTPLGTNEQFF. The CDR3 DNA sequence: TGTGCCAGTAGTAGACTACCAGGGACCCCCCTTGGAACCAATGAGCAGTTCTTC.

V is TRBV4-1 and J is TRBJ2-1; 9 nucleotides agree with TRBD1. Per germline, CDR1 MGHRA and CDR2 YSYEKL. V trimming: 1 base; J trimming: 4 bases; junction bases outside the gene matches: 11. The CDR3 loop spans 18 amino acids. The CDR3 sequence is CASSQGPKGTGTYNEQFF. The CDR3 DNA reads TGCGCCAGCAGCCAAGGTCCCAAGGGGACAGGGACATACAATGAGCAGTTCTTC.

The chain has TRBV5-1 and TRBJ1-2, with D tentatively TRBD1 (5 bases). Between the trimmed V and J ends, which lost 0 bases and 10 bases, there was a span of 10 bases. Germline-derived CDR1 and CDR2 are SGHRS and YFSETQ. The CDR3 covers 12 residues. For the CDR3, the DNA is TGCGCCAGCAGCTTGGCGGACATTAACTACACCTTC. Translated, it gives CASSLADINYTF.

The chain recombines TRBV29-1 with TRBJ2-1; weak D call: TRBD1 (6 bases). Germline V gene sequence: CDR1 SQVTM, CDR2 ANQGSEA. Trimming cost V 4 bases and J 4 bases, with 14 bases left between them. The CDR3 consists of 14 residues. The DNA of the CDR3 is TGCAGCGTTGCGGGACAAGGATTATACAATGAGCAGTTCTTC. It translates to CSVAGQGLYNEQFF.

As DNA, the CDR3 is TGTGCCAGCAGCGATAGGGGGGGAGGTGGCTACACCTTC. Protein: CASSDRGGGGYTF. The V call is TRBV2, the J call TRBJ1-2; D perhaps matches TRBD1 (6 bases). The CDR3 covers 13 residues. The V end lost 6 bases, the J end lost 7 bases, and 15 bases lay between the germline ends. Germline V CDR1 and CDR2: SNHLY, FYNNEI.

The V gene is TRBV11-2, the J gene TRBJ1-3, with D unresolved. Germline V gene sequence: CDR1 SGHAT, CDR2 FQNNGV. This CDR3 comprises 14 residues. The V and J ends lost 4 bases and 4 bases respectively, with 11 bases between them. The CDR3 nucleotides are TGTGCCAGCAGCTCCATCTCGGGGGGAAACACCATATATTTT. As protein: CASSSISGGNTIYF.

The V and J genes are TRBV10-1 and TRBJ1-2; D uncertain. This CDR3 spans 15 amino acids. Per the germline V gene, CDR1 is WNHNN and CDR2 is SYGVQD (reference sequence). V shed 4 bases and J shed 4 bases, with 16 bases lying between them. CDR3 loop: CASSGSEGTSYGYTF. Here the CDR3 DNA reads TGCGCCAGCAGTGGAAGCGAAGGCACCTCCTATGGCTACACCTTC.

The rearrangement joins TRBV7-9 to TRBJ2-3, with D perhaps TRBD1 or TRBD2 (5 bases each). CDR1 is SEHNR, CDR2 FQNEAQ, per germline (reference sequence). The CDR3 spans 14 residues. V was shortened by 7 bases and J by 1 base, with 12 bases between the two germline ends. The CDR3 nucleotides are TGTGCCAGCACCCAGCGAGGGGGCACAGATACGCAGTATTTT. Translated: CASTQRGGTDTQYF. Based on the CDR3 plus reference TRBV7-9 and TRBJ2-3, the full variable domain is DTGVSQNPRHKITKRGQNVTFRCDPISEHNRLYWYRQTLGQGPEFLTYFQNEAQLEKSRLLSDRFSAERPKGSFSTLEIQRTEQGDSAMYLCASTQRGGTDTQYFGPGTRLTVL.

V gene TRBV7-2 combines with J gene TRBJ1-2, with a possible D match to TRBD1 (6 bases). Germline V lookup: CDR1 SGHTA, CDR2 FQGNSA. The CDR3 runs 14 residues. V dropped 5 bases and J dropped 3 bases, with 13 bases sitting between them. The CDR3 DNA sequence: TGTGCCAGCAGCGCCCACAGGGAGGACTATGGCTACACCTTC. Its protein is CASSAHREDYGYTF.

The chain employs TRBV10-3 and TRBJ2-5, with 12 bases aligning to TRBD2. CDR3 length: 17 residues. Germline V gene lookup returns CDR1 ENHRY and CDR2 SYGVKD. V was pared by 0 bases and J by 4 bases, with 6 bases of the junction left unmatched. CDR3 loop: CAISESRTSGVRETQYF. In nucleotides, the CDR3 is TGTGCCATCAGTGAGTCGAGGACTAGCGGGGTCCGAGAGACCCAGTACTTC.

This clone occurred once. The chain joins TRBV7-2 to TRBJ2-7; tentative D call: TRBD2 (7 bases). Germline V CDR1 and CDR2: SGHTA, FQGNSA. The ends were cut back, 1 base at V and 4 bases at J, with 17 bases in the middle. The length of the CDR3 is 16 residues. The CDR3 coding sequence is TGTGCCAGCAGCTTAGTTGGGGGGGGCTTGGGATACGAGCAGTACTTC. Protein product: CASSLVGGGLGYEQYF. Together with reference TRBV7-2 and TRBJ2-7, the CDR3 gives the full variable domain: GAGVSQSPSNKVTEKGKDVELRCDPISGHTALYWYRQSLGQGLEFLIYFQGNSAPDKSGLPSDRFSAERTGGSVSTLTIQRTQQEDSAVYLCASSLVGGGLGYEQYFGPGTRLTVT.

The V call is TRBV5-1, the J call TRBJ2-7, with 10 bases that match TRBD2. Germline CDR1 is SGHRS and CDR2 is YFSETQ. The J segment lost 0 bases and the V segment lost 4 bases, leaving 7 bases of the junction unmatched. The CDR3 totals 16 residues. CDR3 sequence: CASSLRASGSSYEQYF. In nucleotides, the CDR3 is TGCGCCAGCAGCCTCCGGGCTAGCGGGAGCTCCTACGAGCAGTACTTC.

This chain connects TRBV12-5 to TRBJ1-1; 9 bases line up with TRBD1. The CDR3 has 18 amino acids. Trimming removed 0 bases from V and 5 bases from J; junction bases left unmatched: 13. The germline CDR1 and CDR2 sequences are LGHNT and FRNRAP. In nucleotides, the CDR3 is TGTGCTAGTGGTTTGGTACGGACAGGGGAAGACGACGGGACTGAAGCTTTCTTT. It yields the protein CASGLVRTGEDDGTEAFF.

The chain couples TRBV10-2 to TRBJ2-7, with D possibly TRBD1 on 7 matching bases. Germline-derived CDR1 and CDR2 are WSHSY and SAAADI. Between the trimmed V and J ends, which lost 3 bases and 7 bases, there was a span of 16 bases. The CDR3 is made up of 14 amino acids. This chain's CDR3 is CASSDGARGDEQYF. In DNA form, the CDR3 reads TGCGCCAGCAGTGACGGGGCCAGGGGGGATGAGCAGTACTTC.

This clone showed up just once. The rearrangement uses TRBV28 and TRBJ2-4; possibly TRBD2 for D (6 bases). Trimming left V 5 bases short and J 4 bases short, with 12 bases between. The CDR3 contains 14 residues. CDR1 MDHEN and CDR2 SYDVKM come from the germline V gene. CDR3 sequence reads: CASSTHGGKNIQYF. CDR3 bases: TGTGCCAGCAGTACACACGGGGGAAAAAACATTCAGTACTTC.

This sequence joins TRBV4-3 and TRBJ1-5; D is perhaps TRBD1 (6 bases). The germline CDR1 and CDR2 sequences are LGHNA and YSLEER. The CDR3 is made up of 14 amino acids. The ends were cut back, 4 bases at V and 3 bases at J, with 10 bases in the middle. Here the CDR3 reads CASSLGQFNQPQHF. The CDR3 region has the DNA TGCGCCAGCAGCCTAGGACAGTTCAATCAGCCCCAGCATTTT.

The chain employs TRBV5-4 and TRBJ1-2; D not certain. The CDR3 has 13 residues. V lost 3 bases and J lost 2, with 8 bases in between. Germline CDR1 and CDR2: SGHNT and YYREEE (reference sequence). The CDR3 region is CASSYDENYGYTF. The CDR3 region has the DNA TGTGCCAGCAGCTACGACGAAAACTATGGCTACACCTTC.

V is TRBV30 and J is TRBJ2-7, with 13 nucleotides matching TRBD2. With V trimmed by 2 bases and J by 4 bases, 8 bases remained unmatched. In germline, CDR1 is GTSNPN, CDR2 SVGIG (reference sequence). This CDR3 is built from 16 residues. The CDR3 is CAWSISRTSGSYEQYF. CDR3 sequence (DNA): TGTGCCTGGAGTATTTCCCGGACTAGCGGGAGTTACGAGCAGTACTTC.